This passage covers 9 T cell receptor beta chains from one sample sequenced in a study of PD-1 blockade in classical Hodgkin lymphoma (dated by TCRdb to about 2020). The method behind the library was the immunoSEQ multiplex PCR assay. The table comes from immuneACCESS by way of TCRdb, which keeps in-frame sequences with V and J called. Part of the clones is missing from these tables; in studies checked, under half for an unresolved V gene and the rest for unknown reasons. Present in this sample are approximately 100,000 clones, about 89% of which were seen just once. The top ten hold about 6.4% of the sample. The time point label here, explained by the study, means: cycle 2 day 1 (C2D1) of nivolumab. All trial patients had relapsed after autologous stem cell transplantation, with cohorts A, B and C differing in prior brentuximab vedotin exposure. The specimen comprised peripheral blood mononuclear cells (PBMCs), sampled before the second cycle of nivolumab. These TCRs come from a human donor with classical Hodgkin lymphoma.

The chain couples TRBV6-5 to TRBJ2-5; D uncertain. The assigned J gene may be wrong: the sequence end matches TRBJ2-7 better. The germline V gene encodes CDR1 MNHEY and CDR2 SVGAGI. The CDR3 covers 13 residues. In DNA form, the CDR3 reads TGTGCCAGCAGTCCGACCGGGTCCTACGAGCAGTACTTC. The encoded protein is CASSPTGSYEQYF.

V gene TRBV18 combines with J gene TRBJ1-1; unclear D gene. The CDR3 has 14 residues. Trimming left V 3 bases short and J 1 base short, with 9 bases between. Germline CDR1 reads KGHSH; CDR2 reads LQKENI. The CDR3 region has the DNA TGTGCCAGCTCACCCCTCGGTCAGAACACTGAAGCTTTCTTT. It codes for CASSPLGQNTEAFF.

V and J are TRBV7-9 and TRBJ1-4; D not certain. CDR1 and CDR2 from the germline V gene are SEHNR and FQNEAQ (reference sequence). The CDR3 sequence is 16 residues long. With 4 bases removed from V and 2 bases from J, the gap between germline ends came to 14 bases. CDR3 DNA sequence: TGTGCCAGCAGCTCTGACTGGTCCTCCACTAATGAAAAACTGTTTTTT. This sequence encodes CASSSDWSSTNEKLFF.

V usage is TRBV6-5 and J usage is TRBJ1-5, with unresolved D. The CDR3 covers 12 residues. Germline V gene sequence: CDR1 MNHEY, CDR2 SVGAGI. V was trimmed by 5 bases and J by 5 bases, leaving 7 bases between them. CDR3 residues: CASSTGDQPQHF. Written as DNA, the CDR3 is TGTGCCAGCAGTACGGGAGATCAGCCCCAGCATTTT.

The J gene is TRBJ2-1, the V gene TRBV7-2; D perhaps matches TRBD2 (7 bases). From germline, CDR1 is SGHTA and CDR2 FQGNSA. Trimming took off 5 bases at V and 4 bases at J, with 18 bases between the two ends. The CDR3 sequence is 16 residues long. The CDR3 DNA follows: TGTGCCAGCAGCCCCGGGGGCGGGGGAAAGTACAATGAGCAGTTCTTC. Its translation: CASSPGGGGKYNEQFF.

This chain links TRBV9 with TRBJ2-5; D remains ambiguous. Germline V gene sequence: CDR1 SGDLS, CDR2 YYNGEE. This CDR3 has 14 residues. The germline V and J ends were trimmed by 0 bases and 5 bases, with 11 bases remaining between them. The CDR3 DNA is TGTGCCAGCAGCGTAGGCGCGCGGCCGGAGACCCAGTACTTC. It codes for CASSVGARPETQYF.

The J gene is TRBJ1-1, the V gene TRBV27; unclear D gene. The CDR3 totals 16 residues. Germline V gives CDR1 MNHEY, CDR2 SMNVEV (reference sequence). V lost 3 bases to trimming and J lost 1 base, with 15 bases between them. The CDR3 bases are TGTGCCAGCAGTTTGGTTCGGGTCCGCTGGAACACTGAAGCTTTCTTT. This gives the protein CASSLVRVRWNTEAFF.

The rearrangement uses TRBV27 and TRBJ2-6; D might be TRBD2 (6 bases). The CDR3 consists of 16 residues. V gave up 7 bases and J gave up 0 bases, with 13 bases separating them. Germline loops: CDR1 MNHEY, CDR2 SMNVEV (reference sequence). CDR3 in amino acids: CASTPGGLSGANVLTF. The CDR3 DNA sequence: TGTGCCAGCACTCCTGGGGGACTCTCTGGGGCCAACGTCCTGACTTTC.

The CDR3 sequence is CASIQGGRSSYNEQFF. The CDR3 region has the DNA TGTGCCAGCATCCAGGGAGGTCGAAGCTCCTACAATGAGCAGTTCTTC. The gene calls are TRBV7-9 and TRBJ2-1; D may be TRBD2 (6 bases). This CDR3 region has 16 residues. The V gene lost 7 bases and the J gene lost 0 bases, with 16 bases spanning the gap. Per germline, CDR1 SEHNR and CDR2 FQNEAQ (reference sequence).